The clone carrying this TCR beta chain was detected many times. Antigen specificity is unknown. This sample was taken from a study of neurological immune-mediated disorders. Findings and limits, study-wide: The absence of any CDR3 amino acid sequence shared by expanded clones across subjects suggests that repertoires were private in all groups. None of the features examined (clinical or MRI) was associated with the multiple sclerosis repertoire cluster.

From the 5' RACE reads, TCRdb called clonotypes with MiXCR, one entry per CDR3 protein. The repertoire holds roughly 100,000 distinct CDR3 sequences, approximately 3.5% seen once, with roughly 2.9% in the top ten. This CDR3 spans 17 amino acids. Germline lookup yields CDR1 SEHNR and CDR2 FQNEAQ (reference sequence). Trimming at V came to 4 bases and at J to 3 bases, leaving 10 bases not matched to a gene. The TCR was taken from a woman between 50 and 59 years old with multiple sclerosis. Material for sequencing was PBMCs. The V call is TRBV7-9, the J call TRBJ2-2; 8 bases agree with TRBD1. The DNA for the CDR3 is TGTGCCAGCAGCTCTCGGACAGGGCGGTCGGACACCGGGGAGCTGTTTTTT. Amino acid sequence: CASSSRTGRSDTGELFF.